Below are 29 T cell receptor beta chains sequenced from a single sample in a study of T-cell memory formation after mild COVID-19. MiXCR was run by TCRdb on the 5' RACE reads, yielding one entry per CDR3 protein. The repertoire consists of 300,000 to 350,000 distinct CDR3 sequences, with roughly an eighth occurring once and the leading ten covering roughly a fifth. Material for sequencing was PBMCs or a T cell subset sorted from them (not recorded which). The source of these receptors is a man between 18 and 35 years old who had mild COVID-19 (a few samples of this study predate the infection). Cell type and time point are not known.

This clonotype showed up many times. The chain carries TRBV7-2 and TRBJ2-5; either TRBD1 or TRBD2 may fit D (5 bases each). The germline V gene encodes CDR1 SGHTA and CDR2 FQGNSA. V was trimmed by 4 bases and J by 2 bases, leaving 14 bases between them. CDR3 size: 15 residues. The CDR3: CASSSHEGRQETQYF. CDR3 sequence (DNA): TGTGCCAGCAGCTCCCACGAGGGACGGCAAGAGACCCAGTACTTC.

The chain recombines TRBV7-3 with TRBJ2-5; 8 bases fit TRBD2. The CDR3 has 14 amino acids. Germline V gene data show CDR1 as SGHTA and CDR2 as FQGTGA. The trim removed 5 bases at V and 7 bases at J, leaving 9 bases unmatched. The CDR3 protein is CASSPSGGRGTQYF. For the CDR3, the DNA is TGTGCCAGCAGCCCCAGCGGGGGCCGGGGGACCCAGTACTTC.

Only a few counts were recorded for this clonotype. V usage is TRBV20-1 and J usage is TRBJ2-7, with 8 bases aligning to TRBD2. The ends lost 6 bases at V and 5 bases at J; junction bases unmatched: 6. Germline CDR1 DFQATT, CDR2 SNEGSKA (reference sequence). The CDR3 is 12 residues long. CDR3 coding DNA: TGCAGTGCCCAGCGGGGGCTAAACGAGCAGTACTTC. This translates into CSAQRGLNEQYF.

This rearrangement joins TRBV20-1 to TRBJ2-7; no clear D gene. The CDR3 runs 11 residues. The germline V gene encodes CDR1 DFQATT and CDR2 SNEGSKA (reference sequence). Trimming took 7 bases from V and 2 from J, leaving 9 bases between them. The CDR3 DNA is TGCAGTGTTAACGGTCCCTACGAGCAGTACTTC. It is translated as CSVNGPYEQYF.

The CDR3 sequence: CASSLGVVLRDTGANVLTF. The CDR3 coding sequence is TGTGCCAGCAGCTTAGGGGTGGTTTTGCGGGACACTGGGGCCAACGTCCTGACTTTC. The chain joins TRBV7-9 to TRBJ2-6, with D perhaps given as TRBD1 or TRBD2 (6 bases each). The CDR3 is 19 residues long. Germline-derived CDR1 and CDR2 are SEHNR and FQNEAQ (reference sequence). V lost 1 base to trimming and J lost 2 bases, with 18 bases between them.

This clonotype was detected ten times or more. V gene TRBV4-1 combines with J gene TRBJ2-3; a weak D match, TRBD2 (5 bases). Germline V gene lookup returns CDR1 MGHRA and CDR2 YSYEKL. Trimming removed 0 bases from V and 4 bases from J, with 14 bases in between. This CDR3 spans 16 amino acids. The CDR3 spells CASSQDGSGMADTQYF. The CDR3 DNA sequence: TGCGCCAGCAGCCAAGATGGATCGGGGATGGCAGATACGCAGTATTTT.

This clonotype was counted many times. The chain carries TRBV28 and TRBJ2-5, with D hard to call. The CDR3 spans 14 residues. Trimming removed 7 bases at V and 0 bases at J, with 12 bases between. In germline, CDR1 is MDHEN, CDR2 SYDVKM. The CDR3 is CASIGYRNQETQYF. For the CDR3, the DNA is TGTGCCAGCATCGGGTATAGGAACCAAGAGACCCAGTACTTC.

CDR3 nucleotide sequence: TGCGCCAGCAGCCGGATCCCCCCTGCGGGGGGGCTCAATGAGCAGTTCTTC. Protein product: CASSRIPPAGGLNEQFF. The chain couples TRBV5-1 to TRBJ2-1, with 9 bases aligning to TRBD2. The length of the CDR3 is 17 residues. From germline, CDR1 is SGHRS and CDR2 YFSETQ. With 4 bases clipped from V and 6 bases from J, the junction kept 14 bases outside the gene matches. Complete variable domain (other parts from reference TRBV5-1 and TRBJ2-1): KAGVTQTPRYLIKTRGQQVTLSCSPISGHRSVSWYQQTPGQGLQFLFEYFSETQRNKGNFPGRFSGRQFSNSRSEMNVSTLELGDSALYLCASSRIPPAGGLNEQFFGPGTRLTVL.

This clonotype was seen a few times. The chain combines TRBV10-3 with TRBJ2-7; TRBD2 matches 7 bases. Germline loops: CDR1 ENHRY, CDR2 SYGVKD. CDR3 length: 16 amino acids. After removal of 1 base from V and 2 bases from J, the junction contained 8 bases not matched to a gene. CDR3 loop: CAISEFGAGSTYEQYF. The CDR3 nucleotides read TGTGCCATCAGTGAGTTTGGAGCGGGGTCTACCTACGAGCAGTACTTC.

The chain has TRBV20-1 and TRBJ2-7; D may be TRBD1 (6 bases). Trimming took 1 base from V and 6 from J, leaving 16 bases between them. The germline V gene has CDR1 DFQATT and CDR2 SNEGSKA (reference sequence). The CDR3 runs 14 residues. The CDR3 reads CSARVPALGGEQYV. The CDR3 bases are TGCAGTGCTAGAGTTCCTGCCTTAGGGGGCGAGCAGTACGTC.

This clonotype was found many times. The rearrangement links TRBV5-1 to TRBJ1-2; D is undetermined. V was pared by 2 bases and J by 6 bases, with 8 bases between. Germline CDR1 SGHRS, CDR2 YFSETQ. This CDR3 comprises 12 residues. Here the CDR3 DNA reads TGCGCCAGCAGCTTCGGAGGAAATGGCTACACCTTC. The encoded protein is CASSFGGNGYTF. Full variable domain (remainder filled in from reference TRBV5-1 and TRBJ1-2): KAGVTQTPRYLIKTRGQQVTLSCSPISGHRSVSWYQQTPGQGLQFLFEYFSETQRNKGNFPGRFSGRQFSNSRSEMNVSTLELGDSALYLCASSFGGNGYTFGSGTRLTVV.

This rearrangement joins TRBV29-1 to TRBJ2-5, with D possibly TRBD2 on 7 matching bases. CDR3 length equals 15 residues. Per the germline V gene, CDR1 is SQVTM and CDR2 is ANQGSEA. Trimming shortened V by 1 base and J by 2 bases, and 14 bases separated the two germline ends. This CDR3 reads CSVEGGRGGQETQYF. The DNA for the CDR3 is TGCAGCGTTGAAGGTGGAAGGGGGGGGCAAGAGACCCAGTACTTC.

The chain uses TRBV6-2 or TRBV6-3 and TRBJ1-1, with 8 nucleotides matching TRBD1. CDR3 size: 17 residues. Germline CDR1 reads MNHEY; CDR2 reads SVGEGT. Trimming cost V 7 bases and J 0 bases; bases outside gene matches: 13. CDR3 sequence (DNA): TGTGCCAGCACCCGAGGACAGGGAGTTCGCATGAACACTGAAGCTTTCTTT. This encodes CASTRGQGVRMNTEAFF.

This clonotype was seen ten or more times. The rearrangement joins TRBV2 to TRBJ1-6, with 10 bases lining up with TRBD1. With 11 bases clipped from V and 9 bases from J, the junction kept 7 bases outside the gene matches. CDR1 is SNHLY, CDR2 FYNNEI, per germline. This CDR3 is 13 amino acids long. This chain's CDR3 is CAGRTGGLSPLHF. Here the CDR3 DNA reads TGTGCCGGACGGACAGGGGGTCTTTCACCCCTCCACTTT.

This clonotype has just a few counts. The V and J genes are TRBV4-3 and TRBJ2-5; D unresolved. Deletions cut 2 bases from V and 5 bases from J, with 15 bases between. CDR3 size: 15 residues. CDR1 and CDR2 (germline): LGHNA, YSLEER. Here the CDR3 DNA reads TGCGCCAGCAGCCAATTCCTCTCGGGCCGGGAGACCCAGTACTTC. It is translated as CASSQFLSGRETQYF.

CDR3 loop: CASSRLVQETQYF. The DNA of the CDR3 is TGTGCCAGCAGTCGTTTAGTACAAGAGACCCAGTACTTC. The rearrangement joins TRBV6-5 to TRBJ2-5; the D is unclear. CDR3 size: 13 residues. CDR1 and CDR2 (germline): MNHEY, SVGAGI. V was trimmed by 5 bases and J by 2 bases, leaving 9 bases between them.

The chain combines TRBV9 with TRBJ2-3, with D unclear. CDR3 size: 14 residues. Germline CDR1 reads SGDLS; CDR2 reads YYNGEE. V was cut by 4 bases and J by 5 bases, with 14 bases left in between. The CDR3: CASSPRGMRDTQYF. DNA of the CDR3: TGTGCCAGCAGCCCCCGTGGTATGAGAGATACGCAGTATTTT.

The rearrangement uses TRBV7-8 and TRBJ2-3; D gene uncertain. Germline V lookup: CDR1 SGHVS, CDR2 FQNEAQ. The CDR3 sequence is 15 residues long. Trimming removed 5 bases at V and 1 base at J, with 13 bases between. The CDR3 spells CASSQFRRGTDTQYF. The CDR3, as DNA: TGTGCCAGCAGCCAATTTAGAAGGGGCACAGATACGCAGTATTTT.

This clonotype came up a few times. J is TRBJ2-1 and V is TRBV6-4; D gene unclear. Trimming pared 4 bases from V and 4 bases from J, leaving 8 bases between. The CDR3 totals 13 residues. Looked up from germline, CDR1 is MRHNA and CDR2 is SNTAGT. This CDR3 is CASSAAAYNEQFF. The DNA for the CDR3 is TGTGCCAGCAGTGCGGCAGCATACAATGAGCAGTTCTTC.

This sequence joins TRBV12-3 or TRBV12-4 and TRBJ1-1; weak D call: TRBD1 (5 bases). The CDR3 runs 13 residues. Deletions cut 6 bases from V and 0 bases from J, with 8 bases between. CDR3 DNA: TGTGCCAGCAGGGGGGATATGAACACTGAAGCTTTCTTT. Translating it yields CASRGDMNTEAFF.

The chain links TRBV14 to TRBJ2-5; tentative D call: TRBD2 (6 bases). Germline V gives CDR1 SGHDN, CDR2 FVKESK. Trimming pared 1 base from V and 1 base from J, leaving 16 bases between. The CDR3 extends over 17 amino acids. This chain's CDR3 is CASSQAGLISGQETQYF. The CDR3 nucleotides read TGTGCCAGCAGCCAAGCCGGACTCATTAGCGGCCAAGAGACCCAGTACTTC. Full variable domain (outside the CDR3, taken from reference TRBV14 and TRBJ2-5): EAGVTQFPSHSVIEKGQTVTLRCDPISGHDNLYWYRRVMGKEIKFLLHFVKESKQDESGMPNNRFLAERTGGTYSTLKVQPAELEDSGVYFCASSQAGLISGQETQYFGPGTRLLVL.

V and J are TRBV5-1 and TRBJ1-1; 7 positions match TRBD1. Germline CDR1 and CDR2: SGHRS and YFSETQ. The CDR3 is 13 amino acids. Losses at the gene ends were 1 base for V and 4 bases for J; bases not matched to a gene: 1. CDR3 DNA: TGCGCCAGCAGCTTGAGGGGGCCCACTGAAGCTTTCTTT. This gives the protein CASSLRGPTEAFF. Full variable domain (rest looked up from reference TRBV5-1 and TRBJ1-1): KAGVTQTPRYLIKTRGQQVTLSCSPISGHRSVSWYQQTPGQGLQFLFEYFSETQRNKGNFPGRFSGRQFSNSRSEMNVSTLELGDSALYLCASSLRGPTEAFFGQGTRLTVV.

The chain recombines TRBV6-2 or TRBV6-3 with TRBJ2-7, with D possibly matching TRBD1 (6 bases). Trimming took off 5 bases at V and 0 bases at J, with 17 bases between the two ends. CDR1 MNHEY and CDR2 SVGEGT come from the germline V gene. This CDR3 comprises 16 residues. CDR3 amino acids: CASSEQQGATSYEQYV. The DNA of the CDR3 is TGTGCCAGCAGTGAACAACAGGGTGCGACCTCCTACGAGCAGTACGTC.

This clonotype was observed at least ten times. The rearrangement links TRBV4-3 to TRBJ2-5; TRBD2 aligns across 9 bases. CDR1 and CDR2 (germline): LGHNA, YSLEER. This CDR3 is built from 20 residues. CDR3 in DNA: TGCGCTCCCGAGGATCGCGTGACCAGCGGGGGGCCGAACTTCCAAGAGACCCAGTACTTC. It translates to CAPEDRVTSGGPNFQETQYF.

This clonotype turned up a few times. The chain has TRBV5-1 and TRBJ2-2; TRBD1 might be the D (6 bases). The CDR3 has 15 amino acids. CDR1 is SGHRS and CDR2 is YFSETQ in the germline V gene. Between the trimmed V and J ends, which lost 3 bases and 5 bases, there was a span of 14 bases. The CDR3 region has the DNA TGCGCCAGCAGCTCCGCAGGGGTAGAGACCGGGGAGCTGTTTTTT. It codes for CASSSAGVETGELFF.

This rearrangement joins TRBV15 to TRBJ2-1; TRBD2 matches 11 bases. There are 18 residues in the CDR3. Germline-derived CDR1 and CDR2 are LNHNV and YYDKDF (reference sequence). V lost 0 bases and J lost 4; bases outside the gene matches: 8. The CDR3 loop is CATSRDGLAGGLYNEQFF. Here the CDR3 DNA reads TGTGCCACCAGCAGAGATGGGCTAGCGGGGGGCTTATACAATGAGCAGTTCTTC.

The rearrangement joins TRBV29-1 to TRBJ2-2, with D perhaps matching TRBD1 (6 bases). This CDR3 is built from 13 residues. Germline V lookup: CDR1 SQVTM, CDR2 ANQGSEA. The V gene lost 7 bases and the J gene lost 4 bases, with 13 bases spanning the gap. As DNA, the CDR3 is TGCAGCGCAGAAACAGGGCTCACCGGGGAGCTGTTTTTT. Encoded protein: CSAETGLTGELFF.

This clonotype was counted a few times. DNA for the CDR3: TGTGCCATCAGTCCGGGACAGGGACTTTTTCAACCCCAGCATTTT. Its protein product is CAISPGQGLFQPQHF. The genes are TRBV10-3 and TRBJ1-5; 9 bases fit TRBD1. CDR1 and CDR2 from the germline V gene are ENHRY and SYGVKD. The CDR3 sequence is 15 residues long. Trimming took 5 bases from V and 10 from J; bases not matched to a gene: 12.

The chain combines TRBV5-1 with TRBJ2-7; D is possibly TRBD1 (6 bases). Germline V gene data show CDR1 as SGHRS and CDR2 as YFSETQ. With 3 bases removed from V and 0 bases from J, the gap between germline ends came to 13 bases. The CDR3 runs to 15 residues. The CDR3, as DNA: TGCGCCAGCAGCTCGGCCGCGACAGGCTCCTACGAGCAGTACTTC. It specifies CASSSAATGSYEQYF.